These 31 T cell receptor beta chains share one sample of origin, sequenced in a study of cytomegalovirus exposure and HLA in healthy donors. The PCR contained 60 Vbeta and 13 Jbeta primers. Sequenced by immunoSEQ multiplex PCR; TCRdb stores in-frame clones only, minus some. Here the sample table reports roughly 45,000 clones. The sequencing sample was made of PBMCs. These receptor sequences come from a woman aged 25 to 45 in good health and CMV-seronegative.

This chain links TRBV7-9 with TRBJ1-2, with 8 bases that match TRBD1. V was clipped by 4 bases and J by 5 bases; unmatched bases: 6. Germline CDR1 is SEHNR and CDR2 is FQNEAQ (reference sequence). This CDR3 region has 14 residues. CDR3 residues: CASSSDRVGYGYTF. The CDR3 nucleotides read TGTGCCAGCAGCTCGGACAGGGTGGGTTATGGCTACACCTTC.

The J gene is TRBJ1-5, the V gene TRBV5-1; possible D gene TRBD1, 5 bases. Between the trimmed V and J ends, which lost 0 bases and 5 bases, there was a span of 12 bases. CDR3 length: 15 residues. In germline, CDR1 is SGHRS, CDR2 YFSETQ. The CDR3 loop is CASSLAGLSDQPQHF. The CDR3 bases are TGCGCCAGCAGCTTGGCAGGGCTATCCGATCAGCCCCAGCATTTT.

The V gene is TRBV28, the J gene TRBJ2-7; TRBD2 matches 7 bases. The CDR3 spans 12 residues. Germline V gene lookup returns CDR1 MDHEN and CDR2 SYDVKM. Unmatched junction bases numbered 4, after V lost 8 bases and J lost 3 bases. CDR3 bases: TGTGCCAGCGGACTAGAGGGCTACGAGCAGTACTTC. Amino acids: CASGLEGYEQYF.

This chain uses TRBV9 with TRBJ2-2; 12 nucleotides align to TRBD1. Unmatched junction bases numbered 7, after V lost 4 bases and J lost 6 bases. The CDR3 has 16 amino acids. CDR1 and CDR2 (germline): SGDLS, YYNGEE. The chain's CDR3 is CASSPRGTGGPGELFF. CDR3 bases: TGTGCCAGCAGCCCCAGGGGGACAGGGGGCCCCGGGGAGCTGTTTTTT.

The CDR3 DNA reads as TGTGCCAGCAGCGTAGGTGCGGGCAGCTCCTACAATGAGCAGTTCTTC. It specifies CASSVGAGSSYNEQFF. The chain uses TRBV9 and TRBJ2-1; D is perhaps TRBD2 (5 bases). With 0 bases removed from V and 0 bases from J, the gap between germline ends came to 10 bases. This CDR3 has 16 amino acids. Germline V gene lookup returns CDR1 SGDLS and CDR2 YYNGEE.

The genes are TRBV4-1 and TRBJ2-5; D gene uncertain. The CDR3 is 15 residues long. The germline CDR1 and CDR2 sequences are MGHRA and YSYEKL. Trimming cost V 1 base and J 1 base, with 10 bases left between them. CDR3 residues: CASSQVSTIQETQYF. The CDR3 coding sequence is TGCGCCAGCAGCCAAGTCTCTACCATCCAAGAGACCCAGTACTTC.

V and J are TRBV6-5 and TRBJ1-5; possibly TRBD1 for D (6 bases). CDR1 and CDR2 from the germline V gene are MNHEY and SVGAGI. The CDR3 runs 14 residues. V lost 5 bases to trimming and J lost 3 bases, with 11 bases between them. CDR3 sequence: CASSRTGPNQPQHF. The CDR3 DNA sequence: TGTGCCAGCAGTCGAACAGGGCCCAATCAGCCCCAGCATTTT.

This chain uses TRBV27 with TRBJ1-1; tentatively, D is TRBD1 (5 bases). This CDR3 is 14 amino acids long. Trimming removed 7 bases at V and 0 bases at J, with 12 bases between. Germline CDR1 and CDR2: MNHEY and SMNVEV (reference sequence). CDR3 sequence reads: CASTPGGMNTEAFF. CDR3 sequence (DNA): TGTGCCAGCACACCCGGGGGGATGAACACTGAAGCTTTCTTT.

The chain combines TRBV5-6 with TRBJ1-2; 10 bases are a match to TRBD1. Germline lookup yields CDR1 SGHDT and CDR2 YYEEEE. Trimming took 0 bases from V and 8 from J; bases not matched to a gene: 4. The CDR3 covers 14 residues. The CDR3 DNA is TGTGCCAGCAGCTTGGGGGACAGGGGACGAGGCTACACCTTC. This gives the protein CASSLGDRGRGYTF.

This chain links TRBV29-1 with TRBJ1-5, with 9 bases matching TRBD1. This CDR3 is built from 14 residues. The germline gives CDR1 SQVTM, CDR2 ANQGSEA. Trimming took 1 base from V and 7 from J; bases not matched to a gene: 5. The CDR3 spells CSVEVGTGGQPQHF. The CDR3 bases are TGCAGCGTTGAAGTAGGCACAGGGGGCCAGCCCCAGCATTTT.

V and J are TRBV2 and TRBJ1-5; D is perhaps TRBD1 (5 bases). The CDR3 is 14 residues long. Germline lookup yields CDR1 SNHLY and CDR2 FYNNEI. V shed 8 bases and J shed 5 bases, with 16 bases lying between them. The CDR3 region has the DNA TGTGCCAGCGCCCGAAGGGTAGGGGATCAGCCCCAGCATTTT. Protein sequence: CASARRVGDQPQHF. The full variable domain, its missing parts supplied by reference TRBV2 and TRBJ1-5, is EPEVTQTPSHQVTQMGQEVILRCVPISNHLYFYWYRQILGQKVEFLVSFYNNEISEKSEIFDDQFSVERPDGSNFTLKIRSTKLEDSAMYFCASARRVGDQPQHFGDGTRLSIL.

The chain has TRBV5-6 and TRBJ2-7; 8 bases are a match to TRBD1. The junction had 8 bases not matched to a gene; V was cut back by 0 bases and J by 9 bases. The germline V gene has CDR1 SGHDT and CDR2 YYEEEE. The CDR3 is made up of 14 amino acids. CDR3 residues: CASSLGQGTVGQYF. In nucleotides, the CDR3 is TGTGCCAGCAGCTTGGGACAGGGGACTGTGGGGCAGTACTTC.

This chain links TRBV18 with TRBJ2-7, with a weak D call TRBD1 (6 bases). This CDR3 contains 13 residues. Between the trimmed V and J ends, which lost 3 bases and 7 bases, there was a span of 13 bases. Germline V lookup: CDR1 KGHSH, CDR2 LQKENI. DNA of the CDR3: TGTGCCAGCTCACCCCTGGACAGATTGGAGCAGTACTTC. Its translation: CASSPLDRLEQYF.

This sequence joins TRBV13 and TRBJ1-4, with D unclear. Trimming took 10 bases from V and 8 from J, leaving 11 bases between them. CDR3 length: 11 amino acids. From germline, CDR1 is PRHDT and CDR2 FYEKMQ (reference sequence). CDR3 nucleotide sequence: TGTGCCACCGGGAGGCCGGAAAAACTGTTTTTT. Amino acids: CATGRPEKLFF.

This chain links TRBV14 with TRBJ1-1, with D uncertain. The CDR3 consists of 14 residues. V was clipped by 1 base and J by 4 bases, with 10 bases between them. Germline loops: CDR1 SGHDN, CDR2 FVKESK. CDR3 sequence reads: CASSQVTRGTEAFF. CDR3 nucleotides: TGTGCCAGCAGCCAAGTCACGCGGGGCACTGAAGCTTTCTTT.

This chain joins TRBV5-4 and TRBJ1-1; D is undetermined. The CDR3 is 16 amino acids. The germline CDR1 and CDR2 sequences are SGHNT and YYREEE (reference sequence). The germline V and J ends were trimmed by 4 bases and 0 bases, with 16 bases remaining between them. As DNA, the CDR3 is TGTGCCAGCAGCCCCCAGTCCCGGGGTATGAACACTGAAGCTTTCTTT. Translating it yields CASSPQSRGMNTEAFF.

The chain uses TRBV30 and TRBJ2-1, with 11 bases identical to TRBD2. V dropped 3 bases and J dropped 9; count of bases not matched to a gene: 10. This CDR3 spans 15 amino acids. Germline V lookup: CDR1 GTSNPN, CDR2 SVGIG (reference sequence). CDR3 nucleotide sequence: TGTGCCTGGAGCCGACTAGCGGGAAAGTCCAGTGAGCAGTTCTTC. As protein: CAWSRLAGKSSEQFF. Filled out from reference TRBV30 and TRBJ2-1, the complete variable domain reads SQTIHQWPATLVQPVGSPLSLECTVEGTSNPNLYWYRQAAGRGLQLLFYSVGIGQISSEVPQNLSASRPQDRQFILSSKKLLLSDSGFYLCAWSRLAGKSSEQFFGPGTRLTVL.

The V and J genes are TRBV30 and TRBJ1-3; 7 bases are shared with TRBD1. CDR3 length: 16 residues. Germline lookup yields CDR1 GTSNPN and CDR2 SVGIG (reference sequence). The ends lost 0 bases at V and 4 bases at J; junction bases unmatched: 9. CDR3 nucleotides: TGTGCCTGGAGTGTACTCCCGACAGGGCTCGGAAACACCATATATTTT. This translates into CAWSVLPTGLGNTIYF.

The chain uses TRBV18 and TRBJ1-1, with D perhaps TRBD1 (5 bases). Per germline, CDR1 KGHSH and CDR2 LQKENI. This CDR3 contains 14 residues. V lost 1 base and J lost 4, with 10 bases in between. Here the CDR3 DNA reads TGTGCCAGCTCACCACTAGGGGCCGGCACTGAAGCTTTCTTT. It codes for CASSPLGAGTEAFF.

The chain employs TRBV28 and TRBJ1-2; 8 nucleotides match TRBD1. The CDR3 sequence is 15 residues long. V was pared by 2 bases and J by 0 bases, with 2 bases of the junction left unmatched. CDR1 MDHEN and CDR2 SYDVKM come from the germline V gene. CDR3 protein: CASSLGTGPNYGYTF. CDR3 in DNA: TGTGCCAGCAGTTTAGGGACAGGACCTAACTATGGCTACACCTTC.

The CDR3 DNA reads as TGTGCCAGCAGCCCTAGTCGGACAGAAGGAGCTTTCTTT. Protein product: CASSPSRTEGAFF. The chain combines TRBV7-8 with TRBJ1-1; TRBD1 might be the D (6 bases). CDR1 and CDR2 (germline): SGHVS, FQNEAQ. V was shortened by 5 bases and J by 10 bases, with 17 bases between the two germline ends. CDR3 length equals 13 residues.

This chain uses TRBV27 with TRBJ2-7; TRBD1 matches 7 bases. Germline CDR1 and CDR2: MNHEY and SMNVEV (reference sequence). The CDR3 runs 12 residues. Trimming removed 6 bases from V and 6 bases from J; junction bases left unmatched: 5. The CDR3 protein is CASSRTGSEQYF. DNA of the CDR3: TGTGCCAGCAGCCGGACAGGTTCCGAGCAGTACTTC.

The V call is TRBV4-3, the J call TRBJ1-1; TRBD1 is a possible D gene (5 bases). Trimming left V 1 base short and J 3 bases short, with 9 bases between. The length of the CDR3 is 14 residues. The germline V gene encodes CDR1 LGHNA and CDR2 YSLEER. Here the CDR3 reads CASSQVPGDTEAFF. The CDR3 nucleotides are TGCGCCAGCAGCCAAGTGCCGGGGGACACTGAAGCTTTCTTT.

The chain has TRBV4-1 and TRBJ2-7, with 12 bases identical to TRBD2. The CDR3 loop spans 18 amino acids. The J segment lost 2 bases and the V segment lost 2 bases, leaving 10 bases of the junction unmatched. Germline V gene data show CDR1 as MGHRA and CDR2 as YSYEKL. CDR3 residues: CASSQSTSGGASTYEQYF. CDR3 bases: TGCGCCAGCAGCCAATCGACTAGCGGGGGCGCCTCTACCTACGAGCAGTACTTC.

The rearrangement uses TRBV30 and TRBJ1-5, with 8 bases fitting TRBD1. The CDR3 covers 15 residues. Germline-derived CDR1 and CDR2 are GTSNPN and SVGIG (reference sequence). After removal of 3 bases from V and 5 bases from J, the junction contained 9 bases not matched to a gene. In nucleotides, the CDR3 is TGTGCCTGGAGCACTGGACAGGGCCGGGATCAGCCCCAGCATTTT. Translation gives CAWSTGQGRDQPQHF.

The rearrangement links TRBV7-9 to TRBJ2-3; TRBD2 aligns across 11 bases. The CDR3 spans 13 residues. Germline V gene data show CDR1 as SEHNR and CDR2 as FQNEAQ (reference sequence). Unmatched junction bases numbered 2, after V lost 8 bases and J lost 4 bases. In DNA form, the CDR3 reads TGTGCCAGCTTACTAGCGGGAGCAGATACGCAGTATTTT. The encoded protein is CASLLAGADTQYF.

The V gene is TRBV28, the J gene TRBJ2-5; 7 bases match TRBD2. Germline V CDR1 and CDR2: MDHEN, SYDVKM. Trimming at V came to 7 bases and at J to 0 bases, leaving 14 bases not matched to a gene. The CDR3 extends over 17 amino acids. CDR3 sequence reads: CASTRARLALYQETQYF. The DNA for the CDR3 is TGTGCCAGCACTCGAGCTCGACTAGCTTTGTACCAAGAGACCCAGTACTTC.

This rearrangement joins TRBV21-1 to TRBJ2-7; the table assigns TRBD1, which was not confirmed against the DNA. TRBV21-1 is classified as a pseudogene. The CDR3 has 14 amino acids. The CDR3 reads CASIRDSYSYEQYF. The CDR3 region has the DNA TGTGCCAGCATCAGGGACAGTTACTCCTACGAGCAGTACTTC.

J is TRBJ2-3 and V is TRBV30, with TRBD2 identical over 9 bases. From germline, CDR1 is GTSNPN and CDR2 SVGIG (reference sequence). J lost 6 bases, V lost 0 bases, and 7 bases had no gene match. CDR3 length equals 15 residues. Written as DNA, the CDR3 is TGTGCCTGGAGTGTGCGGGAGGGCCTCGTGGATACGCAGTATTTT. It codes for CAWSVREGLVDTQYF.

V and J are TRBV4-1 and TRBJ2-4; possibly TRBD1 for D (6 bases). The CDR3 runs to 16 residues. The germline gives CDR1 MGHRA, CDR2 YSYEKL. Trimming left V 1 base short and J 1 base short, with 11 bases between. DNA for the CDR3: TGCGCCAGCAGCCAAGGCCCAGGGGCGGCCAAAAACATTCAGTACTTC. Its protein is CASSQGPGAAKNIQYF.

The rearrangement joins TRBV7-2 to TRBJ2-1; 7 positions match TRBD1. This CDR3 is 15 amino acids long. Germline loops: CDR1 SGHTA, CDR2 FQGNSA. The J segment lost 4 bases and the V segment lost 3 bases, leaving 6 bases of the junction unmatched. The CDR3 region is CASSLSGTVYNEQFF. CDR3 DNA: TGTGCCAGCAGCTTGTCCGGGACAGTTTACAATGAGCAGTTCTTC.